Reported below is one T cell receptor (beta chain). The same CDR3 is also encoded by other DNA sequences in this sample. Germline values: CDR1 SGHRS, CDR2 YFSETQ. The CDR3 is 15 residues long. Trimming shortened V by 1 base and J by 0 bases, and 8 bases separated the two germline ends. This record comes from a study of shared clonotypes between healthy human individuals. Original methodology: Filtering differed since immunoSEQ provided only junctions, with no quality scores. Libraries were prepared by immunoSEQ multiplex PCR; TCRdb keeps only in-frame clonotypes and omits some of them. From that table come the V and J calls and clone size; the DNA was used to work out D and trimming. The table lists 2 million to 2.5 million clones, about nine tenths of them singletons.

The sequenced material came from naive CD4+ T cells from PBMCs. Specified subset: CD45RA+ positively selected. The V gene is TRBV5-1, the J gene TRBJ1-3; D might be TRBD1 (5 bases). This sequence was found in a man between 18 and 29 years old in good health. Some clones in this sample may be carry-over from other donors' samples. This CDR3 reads CASSLQGLSGNTIYF. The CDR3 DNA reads TGCGCCAGCAGCTTGCAGGGCCTCTCTGGAAACACCATATATTTT.